This TCR beta chain was captured in a study of shared clonotypes between healthy human individuals. Study details: Every donor yielded three CD4 naive, three CD4 memory, two CD8 naive and one CD8 memory plate.

Study outcomes and limitations: Among the subsets, naive ones generally showed larger estimated richness than memory ones.

As concerns this clone: Its target is not known. Additional DNA sequences in this sample encode the identical CDR3.

The CDR3 extends over 14 amino acids. Per the germline V gene, CDR1 is SEHNR and CDR2 is FQNEAQ (reference sequence). With 0 bases removed from V and 7 bases from J, the gap between germline ends came to 10 bases. Only in-frame clones appear in the TCRdb table, and some are missing; sequencing was by immunoSEQ multiplex PCR. Here the sample spans around 2.5 million clones, 93% being singletons. The sample consisted of naive CD4+ T cells from PBMCs. Noted subset: CD45RA+ positively selected. This TCR was recovered from a man aged 18 to 35 in good health. Some clones in this sample may be carry-over from other donors' samples. This chain uses TRBV7-9 with TRBJ2-1, with D maybe TRBD2 (7 bases). The CDR3 bases are TGTGCCAGCAGCTTAGCGGGAGGGGGAAATGAGCAGTTCTTC. This encodes CASSLAGGGNEQFF.